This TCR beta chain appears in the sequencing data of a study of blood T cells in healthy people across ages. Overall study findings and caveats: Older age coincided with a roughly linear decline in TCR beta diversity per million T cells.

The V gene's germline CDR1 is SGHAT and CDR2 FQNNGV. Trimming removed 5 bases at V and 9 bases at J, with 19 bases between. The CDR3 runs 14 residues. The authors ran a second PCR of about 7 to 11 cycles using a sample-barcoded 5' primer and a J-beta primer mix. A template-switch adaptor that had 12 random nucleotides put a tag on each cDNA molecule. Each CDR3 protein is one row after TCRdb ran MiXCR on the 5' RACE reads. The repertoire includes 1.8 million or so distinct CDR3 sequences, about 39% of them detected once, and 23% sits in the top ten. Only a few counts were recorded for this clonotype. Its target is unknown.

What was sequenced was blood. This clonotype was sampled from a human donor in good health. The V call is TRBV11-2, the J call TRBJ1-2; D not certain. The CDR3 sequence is CASSETTGFSSYTF. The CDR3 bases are TGTGCCAGCAGCGAAACCACGGGGTTCTCAAGCTACACCTTC. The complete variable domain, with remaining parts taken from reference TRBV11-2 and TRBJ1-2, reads EAGVAQSPRYKIIEKRQSVAFWCNPISGHATLYWYQQILGQGPKLLIQFQNNGVVDDSQLPKDRFSAERLKGVDSTLKIQPAKLEDSAVYLCASSETTGFSSYTFGSGTRLTVV.